The 17 T cell receptor beta chains presented below share a single source sample, sequenced in a study of T cell changes during pregnancy in multiple sclerosis (dated by TCRdb to about 2019). Receptors were amplified or captured by the immunoSEQ multiplex PCR assay. TCRdb took over this immuneACCESS table, retaining in-frame rearrangements with V and J assigned. Such tables are incomplete; in checked studies, under half of the missing clones stem from an unresolved V gene, and the remainder is unexplained. For this sample there are tens of thousands of clones; approximately 91% appear just once. The leading ten clones occupy approximately 1.3% of the sample. The sequences come from peripheral blood, collected in the second trimester of pregnancy. All receptors derive from a female donor with multiple sclerosis, enrolled in a pregnancy study.

The rearrangement uses TRBV21-1 and TRBJ1-1; the table's D gene call, TRBD1, was not cross checked with the DNA. TRBV21-1 is marked as a pseudogene. The length of the CDR3 is 15 residues. The CDR3 region is CASPLSDRGNTEAFF. In DNA, the CDR3 is TGTGCCAGCCCTCTTTCAGACAGGGGGAACACTGAAGCTTTCTTT.

This chain connects TRBV28 to TRBJ1-2; 8 bases align to TRBD1. CDR3 length: 13 residues. Unmatched junction bases numbered 4, after V lost 5 bases and J lost 5 bases. Per germline, CDR1 MDHEN and CDR2 SYDVKM. The chain's CDR3 is CASSPGQGYGYTF. CDR3 bases: TGTGCCAGCAGTCCCGGACAGGGTTATGGCTACACCTTC.

This chain uses TRBV2 with TRBJ2-7; 9 nucleotides agree with TRBD1. CDR1 is SNHLY and CDR2 is FYNNEI in the germline V gene. The CDR3 is 13 residues long. V gave up 6 bases and J gave up 3 bases; unmatched junction bases: 3. The CDR3 reads CASSGTGIYEQYF. The CDR3 coding sequence is TGTGCCAGCAGCGGGACAGGGATCTACGAGCAGTACTTC.

The rearrangement joins TRBV29-1 to TRBJ1-2; 9 nucleotides agree with TRBD1. This CDR3 contains 17 residues. The V segment lost 4 bases and the J segment 3 bases; nucleotides outside the gene matches: 15. The germline V gene has CDR1 SQVTM and CDR2 ANQGSEA. Here the CDR3 DNA reads TGCAGCGTTGGCAGCCCCGGACAGGGGAGGACTTACTATGGCTACACCTTC. Its translation is CSVGSPGQGRTYYGYTF.

The V and J genes are TRBV5-1 and TRBJ1-1; a weak D match, TRBD1 (6 bases). The germline gives CDR1 SGHRS, CDR2 YFSETQ. The germline V and J ends were trimmed by 4 bases and 1 base, with 8 bases remaining between them. This CDR3 region has 13 residues. CDR3 sequence: CASSLGGNTEAFF. CDR3 coding DNA: TGCGCCAGCAGCCTAGGGGGGAACACTGAAGCTTTCTTT.

The chain combines TRBV28 with TRBJ1-4, with TRBD1 matching over 7 bases. This CDR3 contains 14 residues. With 6 bases clipped from V and 7 bases from J, the junction kept 8 bases outside the gene matches. The V gene's germline CDR1 is MDHEN and CDR2 SYDVKM. The CDR3 is CASRSTGTGEKLFF. As DNA, the CDR3 is TGTGCCAGCAGGTCGACAGGGACGGGTGAAAAACTGTTTTTT.

This chain connects TRBV2 to TRBJ2-1; tentative D call: TRBD2 (5 bases). Per the germline V gene, CDR1 is SNHLY and CDR2 is FYNNEI. CDR3 length: 15 residues. The V end lost 11 bases, the J end lost 6 bases, and 23 bases lay between the germline ends. CDR3 residues: CASRVLLGIGNEQFF. CDR3 DNA sequence: TGTGCCTCGCGGGTCCTCCTAGGGATCGGCAATGAGCAGTTCTTC.

V usage is TRBV7-9 and J usage is TRBJ1-2; 12 bases match TRBD1. Germline CDR1 reads SEHNR; CDR2 reads FQNEAQ (reference sequence). V lost 7 bases, J lost 7 bases, and 13 bases stayed unmatched. CDR3 size: 16 residues. CDR3 sequence reads: CASTQTRGQGALGYTF. In DNA, the CDR3 is TGTGCCAGCACTCAAACTCGGGGACAGGGGGCGCTTGGCTACACCTTC.

J is TRBJ2-7 and V is TRBV11-2; 8 nucleotides match TRBD1. Looked up from germline, CDR1 is SGHAT and CDR2 is FQNNGV. The trim removed 1 base at V and 1 base at J, leaving 3 bases unmatched. The CDR3 runs 15 residues. DNA of the CDR3: TGTGCCAGCAGCTTAGGACAGGGGACTTCCTACGAGCAGTACTTC. It is translated as CASSLGQGTSYEQYF.

This chain links TRBV29-1 with TRBJ1-5, with 8 bases lining up with TRBD1. Germline CDR1 is SQVTM and CDR2 is ANQGSEA. This CDR3 region has 17 residues. V gave up 7 bases and J gave up 3 bases; unmatched junction bases: 17. The CDR3 coding sequence is TGCAGCGCCATAGCAACAGGGGCAGGGGGCTACAATCAGCCCCAGCATTTT. It codes for CSAIATGAGGYNQPQHF. Complete variable domain (other parts from reference TRBV29-1 and TRBJ1-5): SAVISQKPSRDICQRGTSLTIQCQVDSQVTMMFWYRQQPGQSLTLIATANQGSEATYESGFVIDKFPISRPNLTFSTLTVSNMSPEDSSIYLCSAIATGAGGYNQPQHFGDGTRLSIL.

V usage is TRBV28 and J usage is TRBJ2-7, with 7 bases aligning to TRBD1. V was pared by 6 bases and J by 4 bases, with 12 bases of the junction left unmatched. CDR3 length equals 15 residues. Germline loops: CDR1 MDHEN, CDR2 SYDVKM. In nucleotides, the CDR3 is TGTGCCAGCAGGGCCCGCCCAGGGGGTACGTACGAGCAGTACTTC. Translating it yields CASRARPGGTYEQYF.

The V call is TRBV5-1, the J call TRBJ2-3; D unclear. Per germline, CDR1 SGHRS and CDR2 YFSETQ. The V and J ends lost 0 bases and 6 bases respectively, with 5 bases between them. The CDR3 covers 12 residues. In DNA, the CDR3 is TGCGCCAGCAGCTTGGAAGCGGATACGCAGTATTTT. This codes for CASSLEADTQYF.

The chain links TRBV2 to TRBJ1-3; D gene uncertain. Germline V gene sequence: CDR1 SNHLY, CDR2 FYNNEI. V was clipped by 3 bases and J by 0 bases, with 6 bases between them. The CDR3 loop spans 14 amino acids. The CDR3 sequence is CASSDPPSGNTIYF. The CDR3 coding sequence is TGTGCCAGCAGTGACCCTCCCTCTGGAAACACCATATATTTT.

The chain couples TRBV7-2 to TRBJ2-3; maybe TRBD2 (6 bases). The CDR3 covers 17 residues. The ends were cut back, 1 base at V and 3 bases at J, with 17 bases in the middle. From germline, CDR1 is SGHTA and CDR2 FQGNSA. The CDR3 loop is CASSLGPSGGGTDTQYF. The DNA for the CDR3 is TGTGCCAGCAGCTTAGGGCCCTCCGGGGGAGGTACAGATACGCAGTATTTT.

V gene TRBV29-1 combines with J gene TRBJ2-7; D is undetermined. The V end was cut by 0 bases, the J end by 5 bases, with 8 bases between. The CDR3 is 12 residues long. Per the germline V gene, CDR1 is SQVTM and CDR2 is ANQGSEA. The CDR3 here is CSVEDRPDEQYF. As DNA, the CDR3 is TGCAGCGTTGAAGACCGTCCGGACGAGCAGTACTTC.

The CDR3 protein is CASSTLGTGNQPQHF. Written as DNA, the CDR3 is TGTGCCAGCAGCACACTGGGGACAGGGAATCAGCCCCAGCATTTT. The chain joins TRBV21-1 to TRBJ1-5; the table's TRBD1 call for D was not verified on the DNA. TRBV21-1 is an annotated pseudogene. The length of the CDR3 is 15 residues.

Note on this clone: A much larger clone differs by one base, so this may be a read error. The V call is TRBV6-1, the J call TRBJ2-3; 13 bases are a match to TRBD2. The CDR3 has 15 residues. CDR1 is MNHNS, CDR2 SASEGT, per germline. J was trimmed by 4 bases and V by 6 bases; bases with no gene match: 4. For the CDR3, the DNA is TGTGCCAGCAGGGAACTAGCGGGGGGGCCAGATACGCAGTATTTT. Residues: CASRELAGGPDTQYF.